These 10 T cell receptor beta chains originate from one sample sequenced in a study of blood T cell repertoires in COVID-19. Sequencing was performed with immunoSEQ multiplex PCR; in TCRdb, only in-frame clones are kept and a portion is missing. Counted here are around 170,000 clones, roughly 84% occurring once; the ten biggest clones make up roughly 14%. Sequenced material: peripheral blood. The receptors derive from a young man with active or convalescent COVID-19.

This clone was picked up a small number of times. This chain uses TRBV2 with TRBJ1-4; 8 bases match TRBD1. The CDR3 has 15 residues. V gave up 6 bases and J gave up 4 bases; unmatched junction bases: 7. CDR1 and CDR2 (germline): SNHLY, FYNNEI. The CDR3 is CASRAGQGNNEKLFF. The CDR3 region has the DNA TGTGCCAGCAGAGCTGGACAGGGTAATAATGAAAAACTGTTTTTT.

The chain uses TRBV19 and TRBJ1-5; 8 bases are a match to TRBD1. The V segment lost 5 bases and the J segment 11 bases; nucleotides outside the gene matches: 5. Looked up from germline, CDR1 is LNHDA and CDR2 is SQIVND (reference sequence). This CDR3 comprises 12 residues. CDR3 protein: CASSGTGLSQHF. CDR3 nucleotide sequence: TGTGCCAGTAGTGGGACAGGCTTGTCCCAGCATTTT.

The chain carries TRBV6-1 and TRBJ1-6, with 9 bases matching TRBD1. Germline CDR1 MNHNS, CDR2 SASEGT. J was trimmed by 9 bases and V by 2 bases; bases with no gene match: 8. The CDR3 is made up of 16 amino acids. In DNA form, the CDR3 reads TGTGCCAGCAGTGAACGGGCAGGACAGGGGTCTTCACCCCTCCACTTT. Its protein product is CASSERAGQGSSPLHF.

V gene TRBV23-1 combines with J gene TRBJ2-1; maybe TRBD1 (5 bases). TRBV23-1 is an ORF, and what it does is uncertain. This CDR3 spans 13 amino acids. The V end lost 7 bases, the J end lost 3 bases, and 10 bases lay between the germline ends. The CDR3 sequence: CASTRGLYNEQFF. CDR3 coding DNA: TGCGCCAGCACAAGGGGCCTCTACAATGAGCAGTTCTTC.

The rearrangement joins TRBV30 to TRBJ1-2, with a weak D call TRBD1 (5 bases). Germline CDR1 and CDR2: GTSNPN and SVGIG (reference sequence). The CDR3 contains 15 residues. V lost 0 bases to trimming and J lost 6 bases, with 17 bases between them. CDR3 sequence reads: CAWSVLWGGIDGYTF. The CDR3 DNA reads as TGTGCCTGGAGTGTCCTCTGGGGGGGGATCGATGGCTACACCTTC.

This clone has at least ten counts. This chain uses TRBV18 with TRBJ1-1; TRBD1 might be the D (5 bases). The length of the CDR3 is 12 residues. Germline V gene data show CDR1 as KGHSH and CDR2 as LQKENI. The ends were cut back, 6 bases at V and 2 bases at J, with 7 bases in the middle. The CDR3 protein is CASSQGNTEAFF. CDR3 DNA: TGTGCCAGCTCCCAGGGTAACACTGAAGCTTTCTTT.

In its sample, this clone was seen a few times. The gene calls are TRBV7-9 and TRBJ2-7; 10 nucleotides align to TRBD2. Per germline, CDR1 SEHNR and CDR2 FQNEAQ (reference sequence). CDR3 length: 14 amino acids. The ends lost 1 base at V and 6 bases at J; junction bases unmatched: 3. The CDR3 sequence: CASSLELAGTEQYF. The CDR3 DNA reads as TGTGCCAGCAGCTTAGAACTAGCGGGAACCGAGCAGTACTTC.

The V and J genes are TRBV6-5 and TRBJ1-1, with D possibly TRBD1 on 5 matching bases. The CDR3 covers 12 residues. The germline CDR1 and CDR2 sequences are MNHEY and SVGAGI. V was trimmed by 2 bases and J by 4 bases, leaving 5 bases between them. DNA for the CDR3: TGTGCCAGCAGTTACGGGGCCACTGAAGCTTTCTTT. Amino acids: CASSYGATEAFF.

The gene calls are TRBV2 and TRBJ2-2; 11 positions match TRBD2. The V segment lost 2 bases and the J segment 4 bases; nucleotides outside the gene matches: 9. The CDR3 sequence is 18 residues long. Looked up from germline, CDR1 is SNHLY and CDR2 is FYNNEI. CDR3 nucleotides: TGTGCCAGCAGTGAACAGGGTAGCGGGGGGGCCGGCACCGGGGAGCTGTTTTTT. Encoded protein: CASSEQGSGGAGTGELFF. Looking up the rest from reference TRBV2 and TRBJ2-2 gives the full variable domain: EPEVTQTPSHQVTQMGQEVILRCVPISNHLYFYWYRQILGQKVEFLVSFYNNEISEKSEIFDDQFSVERPDGSNFTLKIRSTKLEDSAMYFCASSEQGSGGAGTGELFFGEGSRLTVL.

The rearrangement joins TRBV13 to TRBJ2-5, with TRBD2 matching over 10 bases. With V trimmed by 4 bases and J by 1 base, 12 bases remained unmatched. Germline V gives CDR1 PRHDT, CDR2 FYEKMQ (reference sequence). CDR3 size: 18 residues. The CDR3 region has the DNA TGTGCCAGCAGCTCCACACGACTAAGCGGGGGGGTCCAAGAGACCCAGTACTTC. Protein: CASSSTRLSGGVQETQYF.